The clone carrying this T cell receptor beta chain has a count of ten or more. Its antigen is currently unknown. The data stem from a study of early T cells in non-severe SARS-CoV-2 infection. Study-wide results and caveats: Reliance on VDJdb matching favored anti-spike CD8 responses; private and CD4 specificities were missed.

The J segment lost 6 bases and the V segment lost 4 bases, leaving 10 bases of the junction unmatched. The CDR3 runs 15 residues. Germline V gene data show CDR1 as LNHDA and CDR2 as SQIVND (reference sequence). TCRdb itself ran the 5' RACE reads through MiXCR, one entry per CDR3 protein. There are about 59,000 distinct CDR3 sequences in the sample; 9.5% to 15% occur only once, and around 1.4% lies in the top ten. The TCR sequence derives from an adult who was a healthcare worker with PCR-confirmed SARS-CoV-2 infection or an uninfected control (not recorded which). Input material: whole blood. The rearrangement uses TRBV19 and TRBJ1-2; TRBD1 aligns across 8 bases. The CDR3 region has the DNA TGTGCCAGTAGTACGACCGGACAGGGCGTTGATGGCTACACCTTC. Protein: CASSTTGQGVDGYTF.